Reported below is one T cell receptor beta chain. This sample is drawn from a study of blood T cell repertoires in COVID-19. TCRdb's table, derived via immunoSEQ multiplex PCR, lists solely in-frame clones and lacks some. This table has around 200,000 clones, 84% appearing once. CDR1 is LGHDT, CDR2 YNNKEL, per germline (reference sequence). Deletions cut 3 bases from V and 1 base from J, with 7 bases between. The CDR3 runs 14 residues. The receptor comes from a man aged 25-45 years with active or convalescent COVID-19. Source material: peripheral blood. The chain employs TRBV3-1 (or the pseudogene TRBV3-2) and TRBJ1-5; unclear D gene. CDR3 region: CASSQGGSNQPQHF. CDR3 sequence (DNA): TGTGCCAGCAGCCAGGGCGGGAGCAATCAGCCCCAGCATTTT.